This TCR beta chain was captured by sequencing in a study of T-cell memory formation after mild COVID-19. The sample holds many counts of this clonotype. Its antigen is unidentified. Study-level findings and limits: Clones that contracted from day 15 to 85 had balanced CD4/CD8; later expanders were CD4+ biased.

Trimming shortened V by 7 bases and J by 0 bases, and 13 bases separated the two germline ends. From germline, CDR1 is MNHEY and CDR2 SVGAGI. CDR3 size: 15 residues. Using its own MiXCR run on the 5' RACE reads, TCRdb lists one record per CDR3 protein. There are under 300,000 distinct CDR3 sequences in the sample; 8.2% occur only once, and approximately 23% lies in the top ten. This chain joins TRBV6-5 and TRBJ2-1; no reliable D call. The clonotype was recovered from a man in his late teens or twenties who had mild COVID-19 (a few samples of this study predate the infection). Cell type and time point are not known. Material for sequencing was PBMCs or a T cell subset sorted from them (not recorded which). The CDR3 is CASNKGESSYNEQFF. The CDR3 DNA follows: TGTGCCAGCAACAAAGGAGAGAGCTCCTACAATGAGCAGTTCTTC.